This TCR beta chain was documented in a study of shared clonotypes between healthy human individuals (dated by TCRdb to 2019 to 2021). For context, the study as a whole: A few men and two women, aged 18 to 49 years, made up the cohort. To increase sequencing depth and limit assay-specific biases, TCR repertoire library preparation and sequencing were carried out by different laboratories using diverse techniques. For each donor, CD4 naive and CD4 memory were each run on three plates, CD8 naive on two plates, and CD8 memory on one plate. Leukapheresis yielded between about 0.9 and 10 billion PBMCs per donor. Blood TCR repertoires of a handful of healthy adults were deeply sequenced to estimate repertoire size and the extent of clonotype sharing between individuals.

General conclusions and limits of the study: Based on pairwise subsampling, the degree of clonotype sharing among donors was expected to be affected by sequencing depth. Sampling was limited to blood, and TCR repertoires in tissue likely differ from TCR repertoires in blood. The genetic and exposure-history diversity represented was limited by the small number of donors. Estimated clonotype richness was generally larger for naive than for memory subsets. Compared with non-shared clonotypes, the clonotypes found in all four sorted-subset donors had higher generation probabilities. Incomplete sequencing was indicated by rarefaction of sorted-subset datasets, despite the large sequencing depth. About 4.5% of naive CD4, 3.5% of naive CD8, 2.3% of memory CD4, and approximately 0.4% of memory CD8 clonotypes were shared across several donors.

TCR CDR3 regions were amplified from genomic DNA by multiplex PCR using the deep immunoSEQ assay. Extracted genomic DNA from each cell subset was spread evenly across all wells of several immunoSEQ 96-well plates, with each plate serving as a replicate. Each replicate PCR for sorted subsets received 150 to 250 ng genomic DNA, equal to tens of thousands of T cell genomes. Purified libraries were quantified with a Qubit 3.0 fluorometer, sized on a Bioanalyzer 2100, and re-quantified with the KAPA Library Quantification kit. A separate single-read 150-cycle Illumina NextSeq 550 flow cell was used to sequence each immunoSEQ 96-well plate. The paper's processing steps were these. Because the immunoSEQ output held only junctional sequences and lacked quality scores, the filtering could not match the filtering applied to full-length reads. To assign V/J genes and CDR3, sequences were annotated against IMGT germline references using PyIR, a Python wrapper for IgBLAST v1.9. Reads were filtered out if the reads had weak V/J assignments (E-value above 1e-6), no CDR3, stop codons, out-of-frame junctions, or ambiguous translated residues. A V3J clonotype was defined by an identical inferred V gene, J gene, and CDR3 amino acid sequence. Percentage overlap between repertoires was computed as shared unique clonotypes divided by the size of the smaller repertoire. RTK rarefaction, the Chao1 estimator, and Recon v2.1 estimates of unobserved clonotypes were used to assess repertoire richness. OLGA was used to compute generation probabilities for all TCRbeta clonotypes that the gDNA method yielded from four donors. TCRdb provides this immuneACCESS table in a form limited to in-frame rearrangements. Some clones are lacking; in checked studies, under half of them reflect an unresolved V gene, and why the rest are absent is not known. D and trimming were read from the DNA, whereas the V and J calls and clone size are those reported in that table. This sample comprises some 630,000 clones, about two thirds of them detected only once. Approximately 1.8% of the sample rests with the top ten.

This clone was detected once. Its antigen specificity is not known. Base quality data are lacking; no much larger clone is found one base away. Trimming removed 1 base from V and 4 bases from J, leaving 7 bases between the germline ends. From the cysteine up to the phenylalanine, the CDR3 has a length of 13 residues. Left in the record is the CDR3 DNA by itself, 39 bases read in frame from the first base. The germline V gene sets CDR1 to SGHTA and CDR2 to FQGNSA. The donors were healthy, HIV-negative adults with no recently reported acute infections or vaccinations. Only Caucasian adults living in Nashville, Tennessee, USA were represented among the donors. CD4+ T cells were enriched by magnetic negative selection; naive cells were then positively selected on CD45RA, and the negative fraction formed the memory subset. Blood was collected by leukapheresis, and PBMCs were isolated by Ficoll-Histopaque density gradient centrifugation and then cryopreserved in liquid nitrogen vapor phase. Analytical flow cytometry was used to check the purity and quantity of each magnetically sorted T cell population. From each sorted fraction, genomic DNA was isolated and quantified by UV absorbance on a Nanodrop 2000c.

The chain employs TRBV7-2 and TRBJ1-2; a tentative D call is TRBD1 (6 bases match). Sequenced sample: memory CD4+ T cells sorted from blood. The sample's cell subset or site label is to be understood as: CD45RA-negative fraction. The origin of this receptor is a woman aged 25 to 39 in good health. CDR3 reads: CASSLEGGYGYTF. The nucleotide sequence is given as TGTGCCAGCAGCTTAGAGGGGGGCTATGGCTACACCTTC.